This TCR beta chain appears in the sequencing data of a study of response to subunit inactivated influenza vaccine. This clonotype turned up a few times. Germline V lookup: CDR1 SGHAT, CDR2 FQNNGV. V was pared by 1 base and J by 6 bases, with 12 bases between. This CDR3 contains 14 residues. TCRdb redid the calling of the RT-PCR reads with MiXCR, one entry per CDR3 protein. The table records approximately 490,000 distinct CDR3 sequences, around 7.9% of them present only once. The chain combines TRBV11-2 with TRBJ1-2; D gene ambiguous. Sample: PBMCs from blood, taken roughly 24 months after vaccination. This receptor was obtained from a man aged 45-69 years who received an inactivated influenza vaccine. The chain's CDR3 is CASSLGRSYDGYTF. CDR3 bases: TGTGCCAGCAGCTTAGGGCGTAGCTATGATGGCTACACCTTC. The full variable domain, its missing parts supplied by reference TRBV11-2 and TRBJ1-2, is EAGVAQSPRYKIIEKRQSVAFWCNPISGHATLYWYQQILGQGPKLLIQFQNNGVVDDSQLPKDRFSAERLKGVDSTLKIQPAKLEDSAVYLCASSLGRSYDGYTFGSGTRLTVV.